A selection of T cell receptor beta chains follows, all from one sample in a study of blood T cell repertoires in COVID-19. Profiled with immunoSEQ multiplex PCR; TCRdb holds only in-frame clones, not every one. Here the sample spans over 120,000 clones, 80% to 90% being singletons. Sequenced material: peripheral blood. All receptors derive from a human donor with acute or convalescent COVID-19. The donor label of this sample is uncertain. Both conserved end residues are trimmed from each CDR3.

TRBJ2-1,TRBV5-6,ASSLDSWNEQF
TRBJ1-2,TRBV7-9,ASSLVGREGYT
TRBJ2-7,TRBV11-2,ASSLDPGNVYEQY
TRBJ2-7,TRBV11-2,ASSFGSSYEQY
TRBJ1-1,TRBV6-5,AIERGGLGTEAF
TRBJ1-2,TRBV6-5,ASTVNINYGYT
TRBJ1-2,TRBV7-2,ASSLAAGNNYGYT
TRBJ1-2,TRBV4-3,ASSQDRGQGASYGYT
TRBJ2-5,TRBV3-1/TRBV3-2,ASSQAGGPAETQY
TRBJ1-5,TRBV18,ASSPLSGSNQPQH
TRBJ1-5,TRBV20-1,SASSLRGNQPQH
TRBJ1-1,TRBV7-3,ASSSRGWGTEAF
TRBJ2-5,TRBV5-1,ASSLGSRGNQETQY
TRBJ2-5,TRBV19,ATRHRSGETQY
TRBJ1-2,TRBV6-2/TRBV6-3,ASSYSGRAGLSGYT
TRBJ1-1,TRBV18,ASSPPGQSNTEAF
TRBJ1-5,TRBV2,ASSEARGNQPQH
TRBJ1-1,TRBV11-2,ASSQDGANTEAF
TRBJ2-1,TRBV29-1,SAATDSINNEQF
TRBJ2-5,TRBV4-1,ASSPSDPRGETQY
TRBJ2-5,TRBV24-1,ATSDTGGPQETQY
TRBJ1-1,TRBV2,ASSGRSYTEAF
TRBJ1-1,TRBV3-1/TRBV3-2,ASSQDPVQRVMNTEAF